Presented here are 29 T cell receptor beta chains from one specimen sequenced in a study of technical replicates of blood from several donors. Sequencing was performed with immunoSEQ multiplex PCR; in TCRdb, only in-frame clones are kept and a portion is missing. The sample yields tens of thousands of clones, roughly 98% seen once. The sample comprised T cells isolated from PBMCs. The receptor source for this set is a human donor in good health.

This clone was counted between two and nine times. The rearrangement uses TRBV7-9 and TRBJ1-5, with TRBD1 matching over 8 bases. V shed 5 bases, J shed 2 bases, and the junction held 2 bases outside the gene matches. The CDR3 has 14 residues. Germline V lookup: CDR1 SEHNR, CDR2 FQNEAQ (reference sequence). CDR3 sequence: CASSPTGGNQPQHF. Written as DNA, the CDR3 is TGTGCCAGCAGCCCGACAGGGGGCAATCAGCCCCAGCATTTT.

V is TRBV11-3 and J is TRBJ2-1; 8 bases are shared with TRBD2. Germline V gives CDR1 SGHNT, CDR2 YENEEA. With V trimmed by 6 bases and J by 5 bases, 3 bases remained unmatched. This CDR3 is built from 13 residues. The CDR3 DNA reads TGTGCCAGCAGAACTAGCGGAAACAATGAGCAGTTCTTC. This gives the protein CASRTSGNNEQFF.

The chain is built from TRBV28 and TRBJ2-3; TRBD1 matches at 10 bases. The CDR3 has 16 amino acids. The germline V gene encodes CDR1 MDHEN and CDR2 SYDVKM. J was trimmed by 5 bases and V by 1 base; bases with no gene match: 6. This CDR3 is CASSLSEGTGVDTQYF. The CDR3 bases are TGTGCCAGCAGTTTATCGGAGGGGACAGGGGTAGATACGCAGTATTTT.

This CDR3 reads CARRGLAFQETQYF. The CDR3 DNA reads as TGTGCCAGACGAGGACTAGCCTTCCAAGAGACCCAGTACTTC. The chain has TRBV19 and TRBJ2-5, with 8 bases lining up with TRBD2. V lost 9 bases to trimming and J lost 1 base; unmatched junction nucleotides: 7. This CDR3 has 14 amino acids. The germline gives CDR1 LNHDA, CDR2 SQIVND (reference sequence).

A single count supports this clone. The chain has TRBV7-8 and TRBJ2-5, with 8 nucleotides matching TRBD2. Trimming cost V 5 bases and J 3 bases; bases outside gene matches: 17. Germline loops: CDR1 SGHVS, CDR2 FQNEAQ. The CDR3 loop spans 18 amino acids. CDR3 coding DNA: TGTGCCAGCAGCGGCGGGACTTTAGCGGGATATTGGGAAGAGACCCAGTACTTC. Protein sequence: CASSGGTLAGYWEETQYF.

The rearrangement links TRBV10-1 to TRBJ2-1, with a possible D match to TRBD1 (5 bases). The CDR3 spans 16 residues. The V end lost 2 bases, the J end lost 0 bases, and 11 bases lay between the germline ends. Per the germline V gene, CDR1 is WNHNN and CDR2 is SYGVQD (reference sequence). The CDR3 DNA is TGCGCCAGCAGTGAGCGTACAGGCAGCTCCTACAATGAGCAGTTCTTC. This gives the protein CASSERTGSSYNEQFF.

V gene TRBV6-6 combines with J gene TRBJ2-2; tentatively, D is TRBD2 (5 bases). The CDR3 extends over 14 amino acids. Germline CDR1 reads MNHNY; CDR2 reads SVGAGI (reference sequence). V lost 6 bases and J 7 bases, leaving 15 bases between the germline ends. CDR3 region: CASSPPGFGGELFF. CDR3 sequence (DNA): TGTGCCAGCAGCCCCCCGGGGTTCGGCGGGGAGCTGTTTTTT.

This clone appeared a single time. This chain uses TRBV9 with TRBJ2-3, with D possibly matching TRBD2 (5 bases). The CDR3 runs 15 residues. Trimming stripped 3 bases from V and 1 base from J, with 12 bases between. The germline gives CDR1 SGDLS, CDR2 YYNGEE. The CDR3 DNA reads as TGTGCCAGCAGCGATCGGACGAGGGGCACAGATACGCAGTATTTT. Translated, it gives CASSDRTRGTDTQYF.

This clone was seen just once. The chain links TRBV9 to TRBJ2-3; 10 bases agree with TRBD2. This CDR3 has 16 amino acids. The ends lost 3 bases at V and 3 bases at J; junction bases unmatched: 7. Germline V lookup: CDR1 SGDLS, CDR2 YYNGEE. In DNA form, the CDR3 reads TGTGCCAGCAGCGCCCCACTAGCGGGGTTAACAGATACGCAGTATTTT. It is translated as CASSAPLAGLTDTQYF.

V usage is TRBV11-3 and J usage is TRBJ2-3; D uncertain. CDR1 is SGHNT, CDR2 YENEEA, per germline. The CDR3 loop spans 15 amino acids. The V gene lost 5 bases and the J gene lost 0 bases, with 12 bases spanning the gap. Here the CDR3 DNA reads TGTGCCAGCAGCAGCCTCGACTCGAGCACAGATACGCAGTATTTT. Protein product: CASSSLDSSTDTQYF.

The chain combines TRBV10-1 with TRBJ2-1, with 11 bases that match TRBD2. The CDR3 length is 16 residues. V lost 3 bases, J lost 6 bases, and 7 bases stayed unmatched. CDR1 is WNHNN, CDR2 SYGVQD, per germline (reference sequence). The CDR3 reads CASSDALAGGFNEQFF. The CDR3 DNA sequence: TGCGCCAGCAGTGACGCTCTAGCGGGAGGATTCAATGAGCAGTTCTTC.

CDR3 sequence: CASSSGVNTEAFF. DNA of the CDR3: TGTGCCAGCAGTTCAGGGGTGAACACTGAAGCTTTCTTT. The chain employs TRBV6-5 and TRBJ1-1; TRBD1 is a possible D gene (6 bases). Germline CDR1 is MNHEY and CDR2 is SVGAGI. The V end was cut by 4 bases, the J end by 0 bases, with 6 bases between. The CDR3 totals 13 residues.

The J gene is TRBJ2-7, the V gene TRBV4-1; TRBD1 is a possible D gene (5 bases). V was clipped by 2 bases and J by 6 bases, with 14 bases between them. This CDR3 has 14 amino acids. The germline V gene encodes CDR1 MGHRA and CDR2 YSYEKL. CDR3 in DNA: TGCGCCAGCAGCCAAAACCCTGCCAGGGTCGAGCAGTACTTC. Translation: CASSQNPARVEQYF.

V usage is TRBV11-2 and J usage is TRBJ2-2, with TRBD2 as a possible D gene (6 bases). CDR1 SGHAT and CDR2 FQNNGV come from the germline V gene. This CDR3 is built from 20 residues. V shed 0 bases and J shed 1 base, with 21 bases lying between them. This CDR3 is CASSLDHRGRAYWNTGELFF. In nucleotides, the CDR3 is TGTGCCAGCAGCTTAGATCATCGGGGGAGAGCTTATTGGAACACCGGGGAGCTGTTTTTT.

The chain has TRBV2 and TRBJ2-3; possible D gene TRBD2, 5 bases. CDR1 SNHLY and CDR2 FYNNEI come from the germline V gene. V gave up 5 bases and J gave up 2 bases, with 14 bases separating them. CDR3 length: 15 amino acids. This chain's CDR3 is CASSPQPEATDTQYF. In DNA, the CDR3 is TGTGCCAGCAGTCCCCAACCGGAGGCCACAGATACGCAGTATTTT.

J is TRBJ2-1 and V is TRBV10-3; maybe TRBD2 (6 bases). The V end lost 4 bases, the J end lost 8 bases, and 18 bases lay between the germline ends. CDR3 size: 15 residues. The V gene's germline CDR1 is ENHRY and CDR2 SYGVKD. The CDR3 DNA reads TGTGCCATCAGTGGCCATGGGGGATCGGGGGATGAGCAGTTCTTC. Encoded protein: CAISGHGGSGDEQFF.

The chain recombines TRBV27 with TRBJ2-2; TRBD2 matches 10 bases. J was trimmed by 7 bases and V by 2 bases; bases with no gene match: 1. CDR1 is MNHEY, CDR2 SMNVEV, per germline (reference sequence). The CDR3 extends over 14 amino acids. The CDR3 region has the DNA TGTGCCAGCAGTTTAAGGACTAGCGGCGGGGAGCTGTTTTTT. Amino acids: CASSLRTSGGELFF.

V and J are TRBV5-4 and TRBJ1-1; TRBD1 agrees at 8 bases. The V and J ends lost 2 bases and 10 bases, in that order; junction bases with no gene match: 13. The CDR3 length is 15 residues. CDR1 SGHNT and CDR2 YYREEE come from the germline V gene (reference sequence). CDR3 protein: CASSFNRQGWIGAFF. The CDR3 DNA sequence: TGTGCCAGCAGCTTCAATAGACAGGGGTGGATCGGAGCTTTCTTT.

The V call is TRBV2, the J call TRBJ2-5; TRBD2 might be the D (6 bases). Per germline, CDR1 SNHLY and CDR2 FYNNEI. This CDR3 has 12 amino acids. V lost 7 bases to trimming and J lost 5 bases, with 11 bases between them. The CDR3 loop reads CASNSGVETQYF. CDR3 sequence (DNA): TGTGCCAGCAACTCGGGGGTGGAGACCCAGTACTTC.

This rearrangement joins TRBV6-5 to TRBJ2-1; D call uncertain. V was pared by 0 bases and J by 8 bases, with 11 bases between. The CDR3 spans 14 residues. The V gene's germline CDR1 is MNHEY and CDR2 SVGAGI. Written as DNA, the CDR3 is TGTGCCAGCAGTTACTCGAAAGAGTACCATGAGCAGTTCTTC. The encoded protein is CASSYSKEYHEQFF.

This clone was found once. The J gene is TRBJ1-2, the V gene TRBV6-1; possible D gene TRBD1, 6 bases. With 4 bases removed from V and 4 bases from J, the gap between germline ends came to 13 bases. This CDR3 comprises 14 residues. From germline, CDR1 is MNHNS and CDR2 SASEGT. This chain's CDR3 is CASSAWSGVYGYTF. For the CDR3, the DNA is TGTGCCAGCAGTGCCTGGTCAGGGGTCTATGGCTACACCTTC.

The chain links TRBV4-1 to TRBJ2-3, with 9 bases aligning to TRBD2. V gave up 1 base and J gave up 4 bases; unmatched junction bases: 9. This CDR3 contains 17 residues. Germline V gene sequence: CDR1 MGHRA, CDR2 YSYEKL. The CDR3 DNA sequence: TGCGCCAGCAGCCAAGTTGAGCGGGGGGCCACGGCAGATACGCAGTATTTT. Protein: CASSQVERGATADTQYF.

CDR3 in amino acids: CASSAGTGTEFGGYTF. Here the CDR3 DNA reads TGCGCCAGCAGCGCGGGGACCGGGACAGAATTTGGTGGCTACACCTTC. The chain employs TRBV5-1 and TRBJ1-2, with TRBD1 matching over 7 bases. In germline, CDR1 is SGHRS, CDR2 YFSETQ. The CDR3 loop spans 16 amino acids. Losses at the gene ends were 4 bases for V and 7 bases for J; bases not matched to a gene: 16.

The chain combines TRBV7-8 with TRBJ2-5; 11 bases agree with TRBD2. V lost 5 bases and J lost 4; bases outside the gene matches: 6. The CDR3 length is 15 residues. Germline assignment: CDR1 SGHVS and CDR2 FQNEAQ. The CDR3 bases are TGTGCCAGCAGCCCGACTAGCGGGACCGGAGAGACCCAGTACTTC. Translated: CASSPTSGTGETQYF.

J is TRBJ2-1 and V is TRBV7-9; 11 nucleotides match TRBD2. CDR1 is SEHNR and CDR2 is FQNEAQ in the germline V gene (reference sequence). The CDR3 has 17 residues. V was clipped by 4 bases and J by 4 bases; unmatched bases: 9. The CDR3 protein is CASSYSRLAGHYNEQFF. CDR3 bases: TGTGCCAGCAGCTATTCCCGACTAGCGGGGCATTACAATGAGCAGTTCTTC.

The rearrangement links TRBV15 to TRBJ1-6; D is uncertain. V shed 4 bases and J shed 2 bases, with 15 bases lying between them. The CDR3 spans 17 residues. Looked up from germline, CDR1 is LNHNV and CDR2 is YYDKDF (reference sequence). The CDR3 nucleotides read TGTGCCACCAGCACCAAGGGAGGATGGCCCTATAATTCACCCCTCCACTTT. It codes for CATSTKGGWPYNSPLHF.

The CDR3: CASSQVMGRGSETQYF. As DNA, the CDR3 is TGCGCCAGCAGCCAAGTCATGGGGCGGGGGTCAGAGACCCAGTACTTC. V usage is TRBV4-1 and J usage is TRBJ2-5; TRBD2 agrees at 7 bases. Germline trimming cut 1 base from V and 4 bases from J; bases unmatched to any gene: 9. There are 16 residues in the CDR3. From germline, CDR1 is MGHRA and CDR2 YSYEKL.

The V gene is TRBV28, the J gene TRBJ2-7; 9 bases align to TRBD2. V shed 7 bases, J shed 2 bases, and the junction held 6 bases outside the gene matches. The CDR3 has 14 residues. Germline V gene lookup returns CDR1 MDHEN and CDR2 SYDVKM. This chain's CDR3 is CASTVSGGTYEQYF. The DNA of the CDR3 is TGTGCCAGCACCGTTAGCGGGGGCACCTACGAGCAGTACTTC.

The chain joins TRBV11-2 to TRBJ2-7; 7 positions match TRBD2. CDR3 length: 14 amino acids. V was clipped by 1 base and J by 4 bases; unmatched bases: 4. CDR1 and CDR2 from the germline V gene are SGHAT and FQNNGV. The CDR3 loop is CASSLAGGVYEQYF. The CDR3 coding sequence is TGTGCCAGCAGCTTAGCTGGGGGGGTATACGAGCAGTACTTC. Complete variable domain (other parts from reference TRBV11-2 and TRBJ2-7): EAGVAQSPRYKIIEKRQSVAFWCNPISGHATLYWYQQILGQGPKLLIQFQNNGVVDDSQLPKDRFSAERLKGVDSTLKIQPAKLEDSAVYLCASSLAGGVYEQYFGPGTRLTVT.